This TCR beta chain stems from a study of Graves' ophthalmopathy and Graves' hyperthyroidism. Amplification of TCR beta CDR3 regions used RNA transcripts. The library came from an HTBI-primed first-round RT-PCR and a second-round multiplex PCR. TCRdb used MiXCR to reprocess the multiplex PCR reads, holding one entry per CDR3 protein. Of roughly 230,000 distinct CDR3 sequences in the sample, approximately 21% were seen once. This clonotype has a count of ten or more. CDR1 LNHNV and CDR2 YYDKDF come from the germline V gene (reference sequence). V gave up 3 bases and J gave up 4 bases, with 12 bases separating them. There are 14 residues in the CDR3.

The sequenced material came from peripheral blood. The sequence was obtained from a woman between 45 and 65 years old with Graves' ophthalmopathy. This chain joins TRBV15 and TRBJ1-2; tentatively, D is TRBD1 (6 bases). CDR3 DNA sequence: TGTGCCACCAGCAGTCACAGGGTTAGCTATGGCTACACCTTC. Translating it yields CATSSHRVSYGYTF.